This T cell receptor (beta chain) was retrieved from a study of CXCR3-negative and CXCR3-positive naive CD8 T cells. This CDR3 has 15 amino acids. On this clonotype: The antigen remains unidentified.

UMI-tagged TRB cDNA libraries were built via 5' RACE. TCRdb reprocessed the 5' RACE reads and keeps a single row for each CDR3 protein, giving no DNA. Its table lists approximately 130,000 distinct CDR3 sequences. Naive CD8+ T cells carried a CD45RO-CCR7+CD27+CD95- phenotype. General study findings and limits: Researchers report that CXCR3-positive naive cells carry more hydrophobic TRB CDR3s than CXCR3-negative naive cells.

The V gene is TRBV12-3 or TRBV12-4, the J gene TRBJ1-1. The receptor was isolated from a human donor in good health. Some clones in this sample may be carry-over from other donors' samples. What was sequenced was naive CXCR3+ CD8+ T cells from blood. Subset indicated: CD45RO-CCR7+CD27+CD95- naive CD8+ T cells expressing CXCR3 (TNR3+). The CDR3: CASTASYATTTEAFF.